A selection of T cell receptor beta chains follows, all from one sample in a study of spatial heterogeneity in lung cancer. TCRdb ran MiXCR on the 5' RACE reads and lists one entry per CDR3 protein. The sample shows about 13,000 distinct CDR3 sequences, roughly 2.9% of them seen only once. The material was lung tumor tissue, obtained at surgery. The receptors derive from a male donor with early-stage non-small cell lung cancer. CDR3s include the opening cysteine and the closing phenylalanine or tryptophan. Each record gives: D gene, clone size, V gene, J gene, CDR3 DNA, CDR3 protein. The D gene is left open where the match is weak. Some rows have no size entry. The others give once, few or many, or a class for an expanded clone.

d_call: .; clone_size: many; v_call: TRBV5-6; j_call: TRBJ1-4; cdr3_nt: TGTGCCAGCAGCTACCGCGGTCGGATTTTAAATGAAAAACTGTTTTTT; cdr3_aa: CASSYRGRILNEKLFF
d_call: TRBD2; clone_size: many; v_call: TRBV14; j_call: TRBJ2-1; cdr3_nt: TGTGCCAGCAGCCACTTTAGCGGGGGTCTCTCCTACAATGAGCAGTTCTTC; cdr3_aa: CASSHFSGGLSYNEQFF
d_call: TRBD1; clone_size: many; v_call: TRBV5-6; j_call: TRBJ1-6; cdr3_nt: TGTGCCAGCAGCGGCCAGGGGGCCTATAATTCACCCCTCCACTTT; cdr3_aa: CASSGQGAYNSPLHF
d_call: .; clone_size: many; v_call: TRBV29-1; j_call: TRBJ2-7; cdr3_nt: TGCAGCGTGAGGGGGGGAATGGACTCCTACGAGCAGTACTTC; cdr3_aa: CSVRGGMDSYEQYF
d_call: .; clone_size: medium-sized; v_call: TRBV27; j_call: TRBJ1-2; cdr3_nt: TGTGCCAGCAGTTTATCGTGGGGATTTAACTATGGCTACACCTTC; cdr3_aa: CASSLSWGFNYGYTF
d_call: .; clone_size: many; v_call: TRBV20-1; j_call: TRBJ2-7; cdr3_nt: TGCAGTGCTAGTCCCCTCCTGGGCTACGAGCAGTACTTC; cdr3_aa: CSASPLLGYEQYF
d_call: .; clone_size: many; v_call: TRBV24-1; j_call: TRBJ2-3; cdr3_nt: TGTGCCACCAGTGATTTCGGCACAGATGGGGCAGATACGCAGTATTTT; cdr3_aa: CATSDFGTDGADTQYF
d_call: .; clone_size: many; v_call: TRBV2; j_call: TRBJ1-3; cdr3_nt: TGTGCCAGCAGTCCCGACAGGACGCTCGGAAACACCATATATTTT; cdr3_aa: CASSPDRTLGNTIYF
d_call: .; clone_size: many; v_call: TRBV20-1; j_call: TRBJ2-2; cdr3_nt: TGCAGTGCTGCCCGGTCCTCCGGGGACACCGGGGAGCTGTTTTTT; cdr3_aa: CSAARSSGDTGELFF
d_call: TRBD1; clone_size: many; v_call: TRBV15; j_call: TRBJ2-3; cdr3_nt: TGTGCCACCAGCAGTGTACAGGGGATTGGCACAGATACGCAGTATTTT; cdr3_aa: CATSSVQGIGTDTQYF
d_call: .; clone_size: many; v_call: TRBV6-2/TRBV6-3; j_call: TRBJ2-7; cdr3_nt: TGTGCCAGCACGGGGGGCAGTGAGCAGTACTTC; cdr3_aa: CASTGGSEQYF
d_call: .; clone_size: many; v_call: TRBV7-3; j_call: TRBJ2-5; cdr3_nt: TGTGCCAGCAGCGCGGATCCTGCGGAGACCCAGTACTTC; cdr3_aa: CASSADPAETQYF
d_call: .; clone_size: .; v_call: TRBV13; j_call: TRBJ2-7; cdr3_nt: TGTGCCAGCAGCTCAGACGAGACAGAAGTCGACGAGCAGTACTTC; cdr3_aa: CASSSDETEVDEQYF
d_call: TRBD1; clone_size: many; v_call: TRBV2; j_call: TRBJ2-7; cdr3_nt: TGTGCCAGCAGTGAAGAGGACAGGGGTAGCCAGTACTTC; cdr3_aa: CASSEEDRGSQYF
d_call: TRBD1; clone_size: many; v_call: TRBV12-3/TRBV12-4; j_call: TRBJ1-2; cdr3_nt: TGTGCCAGCAGTTCGACAGGGGGCTATGGCTACACCTTC; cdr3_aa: CASSSTGGYGYTF
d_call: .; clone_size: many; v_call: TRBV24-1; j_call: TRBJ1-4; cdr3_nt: TGTGCCACCAGTGGTCCAGATGAAAAACTGTTTTTT; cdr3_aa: CATSGPDEKLFF
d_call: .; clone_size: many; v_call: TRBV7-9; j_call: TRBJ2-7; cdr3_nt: TGTGCCAGCAGCCTTGGACAGTATAGCGAGCAGTACTTC; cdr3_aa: CASSLGQYSEQYF
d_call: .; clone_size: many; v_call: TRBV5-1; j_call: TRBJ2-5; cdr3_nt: TGCGCCAGCAGCTTGGATGGGGAGACCCAGTACTTC; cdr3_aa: CASSLDGETQYF
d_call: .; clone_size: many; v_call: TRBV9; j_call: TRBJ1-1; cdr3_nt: TGTGCCAGCAGCGTAGGAACGATGGACACTGAAGCTTTCTTT; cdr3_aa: CASSVGTMDTEAFF
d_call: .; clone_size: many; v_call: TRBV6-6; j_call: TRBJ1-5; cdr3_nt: TGTGCCACCAAAATTGACAGCAATCAGCCCCAGCATTTT; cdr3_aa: CATKIDSNQPQHF
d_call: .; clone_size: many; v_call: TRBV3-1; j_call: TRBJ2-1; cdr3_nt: TGTGCCAGCAGCCAAGATTTGGGAGCGGGCACCTACAATGAGCAGTTCTTC; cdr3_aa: CASSQDLGAGTYNEQFF
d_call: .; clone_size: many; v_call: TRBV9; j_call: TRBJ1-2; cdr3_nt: TGTGCCAGCAGCCGGAGGGGGACTCTGGCGGATGGCTACACCTTC; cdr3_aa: CASSRRGTLADGYTF
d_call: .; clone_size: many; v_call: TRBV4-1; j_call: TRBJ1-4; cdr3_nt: TGCGCCAGCAGCCAAGTCACATGGAATGAAAAACTGTTTTTT; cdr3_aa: CASSQVTWNEKLFF
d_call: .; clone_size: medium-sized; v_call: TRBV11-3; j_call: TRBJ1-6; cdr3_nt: TGTGCCAGCAGCCATACGGATGGGCCCCTCCACTTT; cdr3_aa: CASSHTDGPLHF
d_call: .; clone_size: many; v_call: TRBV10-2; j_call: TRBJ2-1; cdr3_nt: TGCGCCAGCTCCCCCTGCAATGAGCAGTTCTTC; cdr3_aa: CASSPCNEQFF
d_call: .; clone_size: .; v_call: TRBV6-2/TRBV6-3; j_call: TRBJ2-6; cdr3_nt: TGTGCCAGCAGTTACTCGTGGGGTTACACTGGGGCCAACGTCCTGACTTTC; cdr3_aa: CASSYSWGYTGANVLTF
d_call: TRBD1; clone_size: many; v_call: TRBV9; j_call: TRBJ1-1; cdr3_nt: TGTGCCAGCAGCCAAGAAGGACAGGGAGGACACACTGAAGCTTTCTTT; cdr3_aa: CASSQEGQGGHTEAFF
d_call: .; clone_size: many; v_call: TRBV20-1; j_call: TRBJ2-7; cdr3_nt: TGCAGTGCTAGGGGCATAGGGGGGCCGGACTACGAGCAGTACTTC; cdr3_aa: CSARGIGGPDYEQYF
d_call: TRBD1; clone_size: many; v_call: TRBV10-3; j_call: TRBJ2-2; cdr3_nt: TGTGCCATCAGTGAGTCGACTCGGGGACAGACGAACACCGGGGAGCTGTTTTTT; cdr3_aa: CAISESTRGQTNTGELFF
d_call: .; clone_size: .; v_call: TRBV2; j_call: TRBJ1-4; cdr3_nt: TGTGCCAGCAGTGAAACCCAGGGGTTTGGTGAAAAACTGTTTTTT; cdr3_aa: CASSETQGFGEKLFF
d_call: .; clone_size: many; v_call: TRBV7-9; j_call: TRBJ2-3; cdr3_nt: TGTGCCAGCAGCCGCGGGGTACAAGATACGCAGTATTTT; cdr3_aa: CASSRGVQDTQYF
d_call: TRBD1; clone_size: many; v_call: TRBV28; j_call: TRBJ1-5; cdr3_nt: TGTGCCAGCGGGGGACAGGTTAAAAGTCAGCCCCAGCATTTT; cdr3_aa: CASGGQVKSQPQHF
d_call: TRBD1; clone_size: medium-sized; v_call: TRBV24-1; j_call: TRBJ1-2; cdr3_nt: TGTGCCACCAGTGACAACAGGGGGCTGAACTATGGCTACACCTTC; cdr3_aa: CATSDNRGLNYGYTF
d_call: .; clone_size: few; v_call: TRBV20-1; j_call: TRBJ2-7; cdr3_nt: TGCAGTGCTAGACACGGGGCCTACGAGCAGTACTTC; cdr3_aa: CSARHGAYEQYF
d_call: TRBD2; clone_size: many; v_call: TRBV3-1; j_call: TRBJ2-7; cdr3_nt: TGTGCCAGCAGCCCGCGGGGGAACGAGCAGTACTTC; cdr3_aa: CASSPRGNEQYF
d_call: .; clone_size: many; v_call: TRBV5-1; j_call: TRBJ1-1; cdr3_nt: TGCGCCAGCAGCTTGGGATCCGGGACATCCAATGAAGCTTTCTTT; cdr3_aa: CASSLGSGTSNEAFF
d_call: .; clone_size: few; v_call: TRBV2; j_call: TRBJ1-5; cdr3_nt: TGTGCCAGCAGCGGTCGGGGGGCCGGCAATCAGCCCCAGCATTTT; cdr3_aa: CASSGRGAGNQPQHF
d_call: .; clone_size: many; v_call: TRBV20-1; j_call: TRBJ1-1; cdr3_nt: TGCAGTGCTAGAGATAACCACGGGTGGACTGAAGCTTTCTTT; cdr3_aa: CSARDNHGWTEAFF
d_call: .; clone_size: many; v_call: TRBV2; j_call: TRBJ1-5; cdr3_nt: TGTGCCAGCAGCGGTCGGGGGGCCAGCAATCAGCCCCAGCATTTT; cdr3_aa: CASSGRGASNQPQHF
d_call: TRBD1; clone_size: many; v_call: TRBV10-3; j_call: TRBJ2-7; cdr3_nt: TGTGCCATCAGTGTAGGGACAGGGCACTACGAGCAGTACTTC; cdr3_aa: CAISVGTGHYEQYF
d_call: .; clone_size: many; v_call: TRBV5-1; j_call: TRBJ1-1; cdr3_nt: TGCGCCAGCAGCTTCGGGGGCCGGACTGAAGCTTTCTTT; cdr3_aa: CASSFGGRTEAFF
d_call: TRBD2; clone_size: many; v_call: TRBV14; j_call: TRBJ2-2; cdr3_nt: TGTGCCAGCAGCCTCCGGACTAGCGGGGGGCGCGGGAGCACCGGGGAGCTGTTTTTT; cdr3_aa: CASSLRTSGGRGSTGELFF